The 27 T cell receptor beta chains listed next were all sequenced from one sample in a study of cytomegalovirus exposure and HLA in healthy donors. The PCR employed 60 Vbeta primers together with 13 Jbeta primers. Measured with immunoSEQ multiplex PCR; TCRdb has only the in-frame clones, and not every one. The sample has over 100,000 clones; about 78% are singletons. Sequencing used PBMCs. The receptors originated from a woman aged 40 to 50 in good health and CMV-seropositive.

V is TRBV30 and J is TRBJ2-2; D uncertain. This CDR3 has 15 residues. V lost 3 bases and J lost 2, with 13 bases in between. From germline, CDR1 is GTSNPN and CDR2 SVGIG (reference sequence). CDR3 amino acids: CAWSDLRHNTGELFF. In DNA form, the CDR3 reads TGTGCCTGGAGCGACCTCAGGCACAACACCGGGGAGCTGTTTTTT.

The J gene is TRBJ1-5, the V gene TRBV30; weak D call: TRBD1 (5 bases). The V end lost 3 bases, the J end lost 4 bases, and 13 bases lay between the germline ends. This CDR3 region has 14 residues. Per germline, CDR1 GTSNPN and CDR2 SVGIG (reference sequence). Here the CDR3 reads CAWRGLGLNQPQHF. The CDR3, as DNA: TGTGCCTGGAGAGGTCTGGGGCTTAATCAGCCCCAGCATTTT.

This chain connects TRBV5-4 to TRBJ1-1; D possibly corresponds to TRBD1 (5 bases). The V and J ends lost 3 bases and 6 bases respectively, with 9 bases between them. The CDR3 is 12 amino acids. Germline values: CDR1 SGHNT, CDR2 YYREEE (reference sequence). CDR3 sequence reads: CASSYDRSEAFF. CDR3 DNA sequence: TGTGCCAGCAGCTATGACAGATCTGAAGCTTTCTTT.

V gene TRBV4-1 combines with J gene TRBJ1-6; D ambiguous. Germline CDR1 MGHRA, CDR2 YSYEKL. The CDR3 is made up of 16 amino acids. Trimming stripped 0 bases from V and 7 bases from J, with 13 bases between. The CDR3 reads CASSQEGRLGNSPLHF. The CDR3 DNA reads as TGCGCCAGCAGCCAAGAAGGGAGGTTGGGGAATTCACCCCTCCACTTT.

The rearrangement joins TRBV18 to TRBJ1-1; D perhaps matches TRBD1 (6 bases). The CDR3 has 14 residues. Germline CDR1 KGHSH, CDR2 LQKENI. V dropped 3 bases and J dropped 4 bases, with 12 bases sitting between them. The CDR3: CASSPAGESTEAFF. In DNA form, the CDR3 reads TGTGCCAGCTCACCGGCAGGGGAGAGCACTGAAGCTTTCTTT.

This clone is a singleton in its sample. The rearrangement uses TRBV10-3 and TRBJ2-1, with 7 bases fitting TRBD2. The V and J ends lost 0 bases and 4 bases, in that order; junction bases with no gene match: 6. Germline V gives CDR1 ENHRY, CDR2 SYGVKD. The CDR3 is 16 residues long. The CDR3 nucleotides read TGTGCCATCAGTGAGTCAGCGGGGCTTCCATACAATGAGCAGTTCTTC. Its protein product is CAISESAGLPYNEQFF.

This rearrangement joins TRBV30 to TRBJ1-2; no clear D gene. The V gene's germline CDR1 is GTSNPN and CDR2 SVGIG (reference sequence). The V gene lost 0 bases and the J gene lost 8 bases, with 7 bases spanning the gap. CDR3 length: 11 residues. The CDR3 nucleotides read TGTGCCTGGAGTGTCGGCGGAGGCTACACCTTC. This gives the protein CAWSVGGGYTF.

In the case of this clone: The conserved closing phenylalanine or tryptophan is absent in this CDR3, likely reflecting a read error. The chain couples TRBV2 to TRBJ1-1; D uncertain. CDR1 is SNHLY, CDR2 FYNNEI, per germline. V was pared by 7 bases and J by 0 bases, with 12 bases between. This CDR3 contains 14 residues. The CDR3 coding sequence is TGTGCCAGCAAAACAGAAACGGTGAACACTGAAGCTTTCCTT. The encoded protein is CASKTETVNTEAFL.

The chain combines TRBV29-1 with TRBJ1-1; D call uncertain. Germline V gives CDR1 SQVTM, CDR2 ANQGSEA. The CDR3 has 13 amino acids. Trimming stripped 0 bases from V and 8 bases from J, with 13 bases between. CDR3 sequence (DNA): TGCAGCGTTGAAGATCTTTCAGGAAACGAAGCTTTCTTT. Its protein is CSVEDLSGNEAFF.

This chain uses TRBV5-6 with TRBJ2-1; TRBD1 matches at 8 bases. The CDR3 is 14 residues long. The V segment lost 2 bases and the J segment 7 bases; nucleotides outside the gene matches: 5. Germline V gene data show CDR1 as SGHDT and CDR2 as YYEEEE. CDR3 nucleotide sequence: TGTGCCAGCAGCTTTTGGACAGGGTGGAATGAGCAGTTCTTC. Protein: CASSFWTGWNEQFF.

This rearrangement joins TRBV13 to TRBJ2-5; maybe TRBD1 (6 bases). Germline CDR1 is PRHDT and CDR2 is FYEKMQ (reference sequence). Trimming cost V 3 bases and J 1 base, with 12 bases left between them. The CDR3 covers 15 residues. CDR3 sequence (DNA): TGTGCCAGCAGCTTTGCGGACAGCTTCCAAGAGACCCAGTACTTC. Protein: CASSFADSFQETQYF.

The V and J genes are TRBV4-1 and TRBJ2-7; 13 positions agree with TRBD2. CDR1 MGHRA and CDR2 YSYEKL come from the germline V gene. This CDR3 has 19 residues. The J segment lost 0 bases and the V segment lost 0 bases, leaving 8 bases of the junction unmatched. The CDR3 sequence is CASSQDSGLAGASSYEQYF. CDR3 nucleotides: TGCGCCAGCAGCCAAGACTCCGGACTAGCGGGGGCAAGCTCCTACGAGCAGTACTTC.

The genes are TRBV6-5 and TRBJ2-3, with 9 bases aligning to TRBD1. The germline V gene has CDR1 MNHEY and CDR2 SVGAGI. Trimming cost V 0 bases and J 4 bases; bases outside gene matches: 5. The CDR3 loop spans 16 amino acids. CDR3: CASSYSWTGVADTQYF. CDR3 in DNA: TGTGCCAGCAGTTACTCATGGACAGGGGTCGCAGATACGCAGTATTTT.

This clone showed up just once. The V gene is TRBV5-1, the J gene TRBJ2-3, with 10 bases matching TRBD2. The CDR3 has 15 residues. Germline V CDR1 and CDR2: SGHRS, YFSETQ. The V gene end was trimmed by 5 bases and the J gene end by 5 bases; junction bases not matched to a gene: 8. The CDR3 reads CASRSSGGVEDTQYF. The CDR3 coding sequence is TGCGCCAGCAGGTCCAGCGGGGGGGTTGAAGATACGCAGTATTTT.

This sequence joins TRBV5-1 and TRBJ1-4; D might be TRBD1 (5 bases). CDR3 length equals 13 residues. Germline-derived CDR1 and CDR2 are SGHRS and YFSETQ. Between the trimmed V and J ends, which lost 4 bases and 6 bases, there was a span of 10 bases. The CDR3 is CASSRTGDEKLFF. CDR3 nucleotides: TGCGCCAGCAGCCGCACGGGGGATGAAAAACTGTTTTTT.

This chain's CDR3 is CASARTANTGELFF. In DNA form, the CDR3 reads TGCGCCAGCGCACGGACAGCGAACACCGGGGAGCTGTTTTTT. The chain combines TRBV5-1 with TRBJ2-2, with a weak D call TRBD1 (6 bases). CDR1 is SGHRS, CDR2 YFSETQ, per germline. The V end lost 7 bases, the J end lost 0 bases, and 10 bases lay between the germline ends. CDR3 length: 14 residues.

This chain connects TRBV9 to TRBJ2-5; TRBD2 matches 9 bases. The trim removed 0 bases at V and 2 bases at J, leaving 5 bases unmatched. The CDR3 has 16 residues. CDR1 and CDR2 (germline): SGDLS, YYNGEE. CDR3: CASSVGTSGLQETQYF. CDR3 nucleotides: TGTGCCAGCAGCGTAGGAACTAGCGGGTTGCAAGAGACCCAGTACTTC.

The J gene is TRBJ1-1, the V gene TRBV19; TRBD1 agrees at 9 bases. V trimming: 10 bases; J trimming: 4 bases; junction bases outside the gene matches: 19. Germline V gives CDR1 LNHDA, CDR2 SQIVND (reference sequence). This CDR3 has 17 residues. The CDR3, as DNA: TGTGCCACCAGAGTAGGACAGGGGAGGAGGCTTAGCACTGAAGCTTTCTTT. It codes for CATRVGQGRRLSTEAFF.

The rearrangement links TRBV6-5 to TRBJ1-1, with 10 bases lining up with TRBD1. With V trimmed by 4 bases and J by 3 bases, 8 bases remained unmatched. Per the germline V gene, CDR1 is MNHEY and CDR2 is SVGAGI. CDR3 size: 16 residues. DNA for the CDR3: TGTGCCAGCAGTTCCGGGACAGGGGTCGAAGACACTGAAGCTTTCTTT. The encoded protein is CASSSGTGVEDTEAFF.

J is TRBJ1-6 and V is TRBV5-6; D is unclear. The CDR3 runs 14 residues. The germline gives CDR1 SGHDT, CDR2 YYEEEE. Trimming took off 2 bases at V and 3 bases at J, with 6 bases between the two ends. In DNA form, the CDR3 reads TGTGCCAGCAGCTTTTTCCTCTATAATTCACCCCTCCACTTT. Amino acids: CASSFFLYNSPLHF.

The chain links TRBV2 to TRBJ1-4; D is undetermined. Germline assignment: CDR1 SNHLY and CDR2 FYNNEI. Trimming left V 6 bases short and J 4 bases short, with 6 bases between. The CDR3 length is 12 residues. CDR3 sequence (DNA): TGTGCCAGCAGGCGGGATAATGAAAAACTGTTTTTT. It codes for CASRRDNEKLFF.

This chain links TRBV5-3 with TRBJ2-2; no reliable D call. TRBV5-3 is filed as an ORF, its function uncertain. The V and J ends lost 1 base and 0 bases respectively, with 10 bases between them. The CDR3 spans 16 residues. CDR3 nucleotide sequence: TGTGCCAGAAGCTTGCAGGCCTCGCCGAACACCGGGGAGCTGTTTTTT. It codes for CARSLQASPNTGELFF.

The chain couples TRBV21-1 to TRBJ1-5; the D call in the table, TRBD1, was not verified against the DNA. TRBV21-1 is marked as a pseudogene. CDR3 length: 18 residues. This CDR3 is CASSTPGQRLVSNQPQHF. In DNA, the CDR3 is TGTGCCAGCAGCACCCCGGGACAGCGCCTAGTAAGCAATCAGCCCCAGCATTTT.

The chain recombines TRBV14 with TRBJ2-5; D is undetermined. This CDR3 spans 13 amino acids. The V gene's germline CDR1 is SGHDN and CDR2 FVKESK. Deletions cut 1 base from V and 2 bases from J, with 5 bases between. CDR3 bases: TGTGCCAGCAGCCAAGGTCGGCAAGAGACCCAGTACTTC. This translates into CASSQGRQETQYF.

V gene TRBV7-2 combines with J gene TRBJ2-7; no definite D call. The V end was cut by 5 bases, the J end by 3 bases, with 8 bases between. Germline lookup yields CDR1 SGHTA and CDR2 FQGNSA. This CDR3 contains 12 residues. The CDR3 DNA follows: TGTGCCAGCAGCCCAGGATACTACGAGCAGTACTTC. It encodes CASSPGYYEQYF.

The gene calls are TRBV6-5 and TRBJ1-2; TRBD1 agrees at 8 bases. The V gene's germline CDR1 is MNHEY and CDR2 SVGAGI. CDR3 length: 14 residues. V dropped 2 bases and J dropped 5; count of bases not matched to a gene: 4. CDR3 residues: CASSYQGAGYGYTF. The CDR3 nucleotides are TGTGCCAGCAGTTACCAGGGGGCGGGATATGGCTACACCTTC.

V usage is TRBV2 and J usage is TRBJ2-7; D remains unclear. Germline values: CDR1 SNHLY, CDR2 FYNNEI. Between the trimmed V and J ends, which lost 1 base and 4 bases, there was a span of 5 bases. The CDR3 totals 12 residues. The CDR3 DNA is TGTGCCAGCAGTGAAGACATTTACGAGCAGTACTTC. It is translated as CASSEDIYEQYF. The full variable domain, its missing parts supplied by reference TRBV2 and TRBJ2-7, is EPEVTQTPSHQVTQMGQEVILRCVPISNHLYFYWYRQILGQKVEFLVSFYNNEISEKSEIFDDQFSVERPDGSNFTLKIRSTKLEDSAMYFCASSEDIYEQYFGPGTRLTVT.